The rows below give T cell receptor beta chains drawn from one sample of a study of persistence of HIV-infected CD4 T cells. Their specific antigens are unknown. The protocol was immunoSEQ multiplex PCR, while the TCRdb copy is restricted to in-frame clones and leaves out a portion. Of roughly 13,000 clones in the sample, roughly 71% were seen once. The sample was CD4+ T cells sorted from PBMCs after 18-hour stimulation, taken from a patient who received antiretroviral therapy. These receptor sequences come from an adult man with HIV who was CMV-seropositive. CDR3s include the opening cysteine and the closing phenylalanine or tryptophan. Fields, in order: CDR3 DNA, CDR3 protein, V gene, clone size, J gene, D gene. The D gene is left open where the match is weak. A clone size is listed for some rows: how often the clone was seen (once, few, many), or a class if it is expanded.

CDR3 DNA: TGTGCCAGCAGCCAGGACAGGGTGTCGGCTAATGAAAAACTGTTTTTT
CDR3 protein: CASSQDRVSANEKLFF
V gene: TRBV3-1/TRBV3-2
clone size: -
J gene: TRBJ1-4
D gene: TRBD1

CDR3 DNA: TGTGCCAGCAGTGAAAAGGGGACAAGTGGGGAGTACTTC
CDR3 protein: CASSEKGTSGEYF
V gene: TRBV6-1
clone size: -
J gene: TRBJ2-7
D gene: -

CDR3 DNA: TGTGCCAGCTCACCAGGGACGGAGGGGACAGATACGCAGTATTTT
CDR3 protein: CASSPGTEGTDTQYF
V gene: TRBV18
clone size: once
J gene: TRBJ2-3
D gene: -

CDR3 DNA: TGTGCCAGCAGCTTAGGCGGGGGGAGGTGGCAGTACTTC
CDR3 protein: CASSLGGGRWQYF
V gene: TRBV7-2
clone size: -
J gene: TRBJ2-7
D gene: TRBD2

CDR3 DNA: TGCGCCAGCAGCTTGGGAGGGACAGGGCAGTACGAGCAGTACTTC
CDR3 protein: CASSLGGTGQYEQYF
V gene: TRBV5-1
clone size: -
J gene: TRBJ2-7
D gene: TRBD1

CDR3 DNA: TGTGCCACGGGACAGCCCTTTTACGAGCAGTACTTC
CDR3 protein: CATGQPFYEQYF
V gene: TRBV28
clone size: -
J gene: TRBJ2-7
D gene: TRBD1

CDR3 DNA: TGCGCCAGCAGCTTGGGGGGGGTCTCACGCACAGATACGCAGTATTTT
CDR3 protein: CASSLGGVSRTDTQYF
V gene: TRBV5-1
clone size: -
J gene: TRBJ2-3
D gene: -

CDR3 DNA: TGCAGTGCTAGAGGAGGGTATGGCTACACCTTC
CDR3 protein: CSARGGYGYTF
V gene: TRBV20-1
clone size: -
J gene: TRBJ1-2
D gene: -

CDR3 DNA: TGTGCCAGTAGATCCGGGACAAGCACAGATACGCAGTATTTT
CDR3 protein: CASRSGTSTDTQYF
V gene: TRBV19
clone size: -
J gene: TRBJ2-3
D gene: -

CDR3 DNA: TGTGCCAGCAGCTTACGGGGTGGAGGGTCACCCCTCCACTTT
CDR3 protein: CASSLRGGGSPLHF
V gene: TRBV7-3
clone size: -
J gene: TRBJ1-6
D gene: -

CDR3 DNA: TGTGCCAGCTCACGACCAACAGGGCTCGAAAACATTCAGTACTTC
CDR3 protein: CASSRPTGLENIQYF
V gene: TRBV18
clone size: -
J gene: TRBJ2-4
D gene: -

CDR3 DNA: TGTGCCAGCAGCTCCTGGACGGGCCGTAATCAGCCCCAGCATTTT
CDR3 protein: CASSSWTGRNQPQHF
V gene: TRBV7-2
clone size: -
J gene: TRBJ1-5
D gene: -

CDR3 DNA: TGTGCCAGCAAAGATCGGGCACGCTCCTACAATGAGCAGTTCTTC
CDR3 protein: CASKDRARSYNEQFF
V gene: TRBV27
clone size: large
J gene: TRBJ2-1
D gene: -

CDR3 DNA: TGTGCCAGCTATACAGGGGGCTACCCCCACTATGGCTACACCTTC
CDR3 protein: CASYTGGYPHYGYTF
V gene: TRBV6-5
clone size: -
J gene: TRBJ1-2
D gene: TRBD1

CDR3 DNA: TGTGCCAGCAGCCGATTAGCGGGGGGCGCTTACAATGAGCAGTTCTTC
CDR3 protein: CASSRLAGGAYNEQFF
V gene: TRBV9
clone size: -
J gene: TRBJ2-1
D gene: TRBD2

CDR3 DNA: TGTGCCAGCACTCCACCGGGAGGGTGGGGTCAGCCCCAGCATTTT
CDR3 protein: CASTPPGGWGQPQHF
V gene: TRBV28
clone size: few
J gene: TRBJ1-5
D gene: -

CDR3 DNA: TGTGCCAGCAGCCCCCGACTAGGCTATAATTCACCCCTCCACTTT
CDR3 protein: CASSPRLGYNSPLHF
V gene: TRBV7-2
clone size: few
J gene: TRBJ1-6
D gene: -

CDR3 DNA: TGTGCCATCAGTGCCGGGACAGTCTCTGGAAACACCATATATTTT
CDR3 protein: CAISAGTVSGNTIYF
V gene: TRBV10-3
clone size: few
J gene: TRBJ1-3
D gene: TRBD1

CDR3 DNA: TGTGCCTGGAACTCCCCCGAAAAACTGTTTTTT
CDR3 protein: CAWNSPEKLFF
V gene: TRBV30
clone size: -
J gene: TRBJ1-4
D gene: -

CDR3 DNA: TGTGCCAGCAGGGTTGAGACCCAGTACTTC
CDR3 protein: CASRVETQYF
V gene: TRBV6-5
clone size: -
J gene: TRBJ2-5
D gene: -

CDR3 DNA: TGTGCCAGCAGCGTTTCGACTAACCCATTGGAGACCCAGTACTTC
CDR3 protein: CASSVSTNPLETQYF
V gene: TRBV9
clone size: few
J gene: TRBJ2-5
D gene: -

CDR3 DNA: TGCGCCAGCAACGACAGGGGGGGGACAGATACGCAGTATTTT
CDR3 protein: CASNDRGGTDTQYF
V gene: TRBV4-1
clone size: -
J gene: TRBJ2-3
D gene: TRBD1

CDR3 DNA: TGTGCCAGCAGAGGTACACGCACGGCGGGATACGAGCAGTACTTC
CDR3 protein: CASRGTRTAGYEQYF
V gene: TRBV6-5
clone size: -
J gene: TRBJ2-7
D gene: -

CDR3 DNA: TGTGCCAGCAGAACCGGGACAGGGGAAGAGACCCAGTACTTC
CDR3 protein: CASRTGTGEETQYF
V gene: TRBV2
clone size: -
J gene: TRBJ2-5
D gene: TRBD1

CDR3 DNA: TGCGCCAGCAGCGTAGCACAGGGGGAACTGTTTTTT
CDR3 protein: CASSVAQGELFF
V gene: TRBV5-1
clone size: once
J gene: TRBJ1-4
D gene: TRBD1

CDR3 DNA: TGTGCCAGCAGCACGGACAGGGGACTAGCCAAAAACATTCAGTACTTC
CDR3 protein: CASSTDRGLAKNIQYF
V gene: TRBV28
clone size: -
J gene: TRBJ2-4
D gene: TRBD1

CDR3 DNA: TGTGCCAGCAGGCTTCTATCGGGACAGGGGAAGGAGCAGTTCTTC
CDR3 protein: CASRLLSGQGKEQFF
V gene: TRBV27
clone size: -
J gene: TRBJ2-1
D gene: TRBD1

CDR3 DNA: TGTGCCAGTAGTATGAGGGACAGGGATGCCAATGAGCAGTTCTTC
CDR3 protein: CASSMRDRDANEQFF
V gene: TRBV19
clone size: -
J gene: TRBJ2-1
D gene: TRBD1

CDR3 DNA: TGTGCCAGCAGCCAAGCAATCTCTGGAAACACCATATATTTT
CDR3 protein: CASSQAISGNTIYF
V gene: TRBV4-2
clone size: few
J gene: TRBJ1-3
D gene: -

CDR3 DNA: TGTGCCAGCAGCCGCCGCTTGGAGGGCCGAAGGGAGCTGTTTTTT
CDR3 protein: CASSRRLEGRRELFF
V gene: TRBV11-3
clone size: once
J gene: TRBJ2-2
D gene: -

CDR3 DNA: TGTGCCAGCAGCTTAGCGTTCCGCTCTGGGGCCAACGTCCTGACTTTC
CDR3 protein: CASSLAFRSGANVLTF
V gene: TRBV7-2
clone size: few
J gene: TRBJ2-6
D gene: -

CDR3 DNA: TGTGCCACCAGACAGACGGGGTTCACTAGCACAGATACGCAGTATTTT
CDR3 protein: CATRQTGFTSTDTQYF
V gene: TRBV15
clone size: -
J gene: TRBJ2-3
D gene: -

CDR3 DNA: TGTGCCAGCAGCCTTAAGACAGGGTTCACCGAGCAGTACTTC
CDR3 protein: CASSLKTGFTEQYF
V gene: TRBV6-5
clone size: -
J gene: TRBJ2-7
D gene: TRBD1